This entry lists 11 T cell receptor beta chains sequenced from one sample in a study of vaccination effects on CD4 cells after COVID-19 (dated by TCRdb to the early 2020s). After 10 days of culture, CD4+ T cells were isolated with the EasySep CD4+ T cell isolation kit. Receptors were amplified or captured by the immunoSEQ multiplex PCR assay. What TCRdb holds here is the immuneACCESS table cut down to in-frame rearrangements. Part of the clones is not present; checked against another copy, under half of the missing clones reflect an unresolved V gene, and the others are unexplained. This sample comprises over 45,000 clones, around 67% of them detected only once. The top ten clonotypes cover over 4.5% of the sample. These receptors lack a known antigen. The specimen was CD4+ T cells from PBMCs cultured without peptide, collected before COVID-19 vaccination. Receptor source: a human donor who received a COVID-19 vaccine.

This chain links TRBV6-5 with TRBJ1-2, with 7 bases that match TRBD1. The CDR3 loop spans 15 amino acids. V shed 8 bases and J 7 bases; nucleotides not matched to a gene: 16. CDR1 and CDR2 (germline): MNHEY, SVGAGI. In DNA form, the CDR3 reads TGTGCCAGCTCTTATCCGGGACAGAGGATAGGTGGCTACACCTTC. Residues: CASSYPGQRIGGYTF.

In its sample, this clone was seen a few times. The chain employs TRBV6-2 or TRBV6-3 and TRBJ2-2; TRBD1 might be the D (6 bases). Germline V CDR1 and CDR2: MNHEY, SVGEGT. There are 16 residues in the CDR3. V was clipped by 3 bases and J by 3 bases, with 14 bases between them. The CDR3 is CASSYQRTVYTGELFF. The CDR3 nucleotides are TGTGCCAGCAGTTATCAGCGGACAGTTTACACCGGGGAGCTGTTTTTT.

The chain combines TRBV19 with TRBJ2-5, with 9 bases that match TRBD1. This CDR3 is built from 14 residues. Trimming cost V 6 bases and J 5 bases; bases outside gene matches: 7. CDR1 LNHDA and CDR2 SQIVND come from the germline V gene (reference sequence). The CDR3 protein is CASRNRGLGETQYF. The CDR3 DNA is TGTGCCAGTAGAAACAGGGGGCTGGGGGAGACCCAGTACTTC.

The gene calls are TRBV6-2 or TRBV6-3 and TRBJ2-1, with a weak D call TRBD2 (5 bases). Germline lookup yields CDR1 MNHEY and CDR2 SVGEGT. Trimming removed 4 bases from V and 6 bases from J, with 10 bases in between. This CDR3 has 13 residues. The CDR3 nucleotides are TGTGCCAGCAGTTCGGGGTTCTTCAATGAGCAGTTCTTC. It specifies CASSSGFFNEQFF.

The J gene is TRBJ2-7, the V gene TRBV4-3; 9 nucleotides agree with TRBD1. J was trimmed by 3 bases and V by 4 bases; bases with no gene match: 7. Germline V lookup: CDR1 LGHNA, CDR2 YSLEER. CDR3 length equals 15 residues. The CDR3 loop reads CASSPSRTGVYEQYF. The CDR3 DNA is TGCGCCAGCAGCCCGTCCAGGACAGGGGTCTACGAGCAGTACTTC.

The rearrangement joins TRBV25-1 to TRBJ1-1, with 12 bases identical to TRBD1. This CDR3 contains 17 residues. V shed 4 bases, J shed 0 bases, and the junction held 6 bases outside the gene matches. The germline gives CDR1 MGHDK, CDR2 SYGVNS. In DNA form, the CDR3 reads TGTGCCAGCAGTGCCGGGACAGGGGGCGGCCTGAACACTGAAGCTTTCTTT. It codes for CASSAGTGGGLNTEAFF.

V and J are TRBV12-3 or TRBV12-4 and TRBJ2-3, with a possible D match to TRBD2 (5 bases). V lost 3 bases and J lost 8, with 9 bases in between. The CDR3 totals 12 residues. The CDR3 region has the DNA TGTGCCAGCAGTTTGCAGCGGAGTACGCAGTATTTT. It codes for CASSLQRSTQYF.

J is TRBJ2-1 and V is TRBV10-1; TRBD2 matches at 12 bases. The CDR3 consists of 15 residues. Germline CDR1 is WNHNN and CDR2 is SYGVQD (reference sequence). The trim removed 0 bases at V and 7 bases at J, leaving 1 base unmatched. For the CDR3, the DNA is TGCGCCAGCAGTGAGTCTGGGACTAGCGGGAATGAGCAGTTCTTC. Its translation is CASSESGTSGNEQFF.

The rearrangement uses TRBV27 and TRBJ1-5; D might be TRBD1 (6 bases). CDR1 and CDR2 from the germline V gene are MNHEY and SMNVEV (reference sequence). The CDR3 is made up of 16 amino acids. V lost 5 bases and J lost 3, with 17 bases in between. CDR3 in DNA: TGTGCCAGCAGTCCCCGGGGGGCTCAATACAATCAGCCCCAGCATTTT. This encodes CASSPRGAQYNQPQHF.

This clone has just a few counts. This chain joins TRBV3-1 (or the pseudogene TRBV3-2) and TRBJ2-1; weak D call: TRBD2 (6 bases). The CDR3 runs 16 residues. In germline, CDR1 is LGHDT, CDR2 YNNKEL (reference sequence). Trimming stripped 4 bases from V and 3 bases from J, with 16 bases between. This chain's CDR3 is CASSRPAGTGYNEQFF. As DNA, the CDR3 is TGTGCCAGCAGCCGACCAGCCGGGACTGGCTACAATGAGCAGTTCTTC.

This sequence joins TRBV23-1 and TRBJ1-4, with no clear D. TRBV23-1 carries the ORF label, with uncertain function. Trimming shortened V by 8 bases and J by 2 bases, and 12 bases separated the two germline ends. The CDR3 has 14 residues. This CDR3 is CASVFVPTNEKLFF. The CDR3 region has the DNA TGCGCCAGCGTTTTCGTTCCCACTAATGAAAAACTGTTTTTT.